This T cell receptor (beta chain) was documented in a study of blood T cell repertoires in COVID-19. About the research overall: The samples span acute and convalescent COVID-19 from the United States, Italy and Spain. From T cells, B-cell-depleted T cells, or PBMCs came the material, which was cDNA or gDNA.

This CDR3 region has 15 residues. Looked up from germline, CDR1 is LNHDA and CDR2 is SQIVND (reference sequence). Losses at the gene ends were 8 bases for V and 0 bases for J; bases not matched to a gene: 4. Per the original methods: Researchers report that nucleated cell counts were estimated from reference gene primer amplification. Assay used: immunoSEQ multiplex PCR; TCRdb lists only in-frame clones, some missing. The DNA was the basis for D and trimming; V, J and clone size are from that table. The profile shows roughly 99,000 clones, around 90% of them singletons. The sample consisted of peripheral blood. V usage is TRBV19 and J usage is TRBJ2-6, with 7 bases fitting TRBD1. This sequence was found in a man in his forties with active or convalescent COVID-19. As DNA, the CDR3 is TGTGCCAGTGGATACAGGGGCTCTGGGGCCAACGTCCTGACTTTC. As protein: CASGYRGSGANVLTF.